The 23 T cell receptor beta chains listed next were all sequenced from one sample in a study of T cell repertoires in cytomegalovirus infection (dated by TCRdb to between 2017 and 2020). Sample treatment or condition, as interpreted from the label and publication: in vitro stimulation with specific CMV peptide epitopes to enrich CMV-specific T cells. Sequenced on an Illumina HiSeq 1500. TCRdb passed the public sequencing reads through fastp at Q25 and MiXCR, retaining productive beta sequences. Every distinct CDR3 protein forms one entry, paired with its most common genes and DNA. The sample table records around 78,000 distinct CDR3 sequences; 20% to 30% of these occur just once. The ten largest account for about half of the sample. These receptors have no known antigen. The material was CD8+ T cells from cultured PBMCs, obtained from culture after CMV antigen stimulation. These receptors came from a human donor in good health (CMV status not recorded). Some clones in this sample may be carry-over from other donors' samples.

This clonotype was seen a handful of times. The chain employs TRBV6-2 or TRBV6-3 and TRBJ2-3; the D gene could be TRBD1 or TRBD2 (5 bases each). The V and J ends lost 6 bases and 4 bases respectively, with 17 bases between them. Germline V gives CDR1 MNHEY, CDR2 SVGEGT. The CDR3 is 15 amino acids. In DNA form, the CDR3 reads TGTGCCAGCAGGAGGGGTATAGGGCTAGCAGATACGCAGTATTTT. It yields the protein CASRRGIGLADTQYF.

This chain uses TRBV14 with TRBJ2-2; no reliable D call. Germline loops: CDR1 SGHDN, CDR2 FVKESK. The CDR3 extends over 14 amino acids. Deletions cut 3 bases from V and 3 bases from J, with 8 bases between. Here the CDR3 reads CASSHHTDTGELFF. The CDR3 region has the DNA TGTGCCAGCAGCCATCATACGGACACCGGGGAGCTGTTTTTT.

This clonotype appeared a few times. The V call is TRBV30, the J call TRBJ1-5; no clear D gene. The length of the CDR3 is 14 residues. The germline V gene has CDR1 GTSNPN and CDR2 SVGIG (reference sequence). The V end lost 2 bases, the J end lost 7 bases, and 15 bases lay between the germline ends. This CDR3 is CAWSPLDGEQPQHF. The CDR3 nucleotides read TGTGCCTGGAGTCCCCTCGATGGAGAACAGCCCCAGCATTTT. The full variable domain, its missing parts supplied by reference TRBV30 and TRBJ1-5, is SQTIHQWPATLVQPVGSPLSLECTVEGTSNPNLYWYRQAAGRGLQLLFYSVGIGQISSEVPQNLSASRPQDRQFILSSKKLLLSDSGFYLCAWSPLDGEQPQHFGDGTRLSIL.

This clonotype is a singleton in its sample. For the CDR3, the DNA is TGTGCCAGCACCCTGGCACCGGGAGATACGCAGTATTTT. Protein: CASTLAPGDTQYF. J is TRBJ2-3 and V is TRBV12-3 or TRBV12-4; D call uncertain. Trimming removed 7 bases at V and 5 bases at J, with 13 bases between. The CDR3 covers 13 residues.

This chain connects TRBV19 to TRBJ1-1; possibly TRBD1 for D (5 bases). The V and J ends lost 7 bases and 1 base respectively, with 10 bases between them. The V gene's germline CDR1 is LNHDA and CDR2 SQIVND (reference sequence). This CDR3 contains 13 residues. CDR3 in amino acids: CASKRGANTEAFF. CDR3 nucleotides: TGTGCCAGTAAAAGAGGGGCGAACACTGAAGCTTTCTTT.

This clonotype occurred many times. This chain uses TRBV4-3 with TRBJ1-2, with D perhaps TRBD1 (6 bases). The germline V gene encodes CDR1 LGHNA and CDR2 YSLEER. This CDR3 contains 12 residues. Trimming left V 1 base short and J 8 bases short, with 8 bases between. The CDR3 nucleotides are TGCGCCAGCAGCCAAGGACAGGCCGGCTACACCTTC. Its translation: CASSQGQAGYTF.

V and J are TRBV4-3 and TRBJ1-1, with TRBD1 matching over 9 bases. The CDR3 runs 13 residues. Germline CDR1 reads LGHNA; CDR2 reads YSLEER. V was clipped by 4 bases and J by 4 bases; unmatched bases: 1. CDR3 region: CASSRQGGTEAFF. For the CDR3, the DNA is TGCGCCAGCAGCCGACAGGGGGGCACTGAAGCTTTCTTT.

This clonotype has just a few counts. The rearrangement joins TRBV27 to TRBJ1-2, with 7 positions matching TRBD1. V lost 5 bases, J lost 8 bases, and 8 bases stayed unmatched. The CDR3 is made up of 13 amino acids. Germline V CDR1 and CDR2: MNHEY, SMNVEV (reference sequence). CDR3 sequence: CASSPDRVVGYTF. The CDR3 region has the DNA TGTGCCAGCAGTCCCGACAGGGTAGTCGGCTACACCTTC.

In this sample, this clonotype turned up a few times. The CDR3: CASSFRFKDEQYF. The CDR3, as DNA: TGTGCCAGCAGCTTTAGGTTCAAGGACGAGCAGTACTTC. The V call is TRBV7-3, the J call TRBJ2-7; D gene unclear. V was clipped by 3 bases and J by 5 bases, with 11 bases between them. This CDR3 spans 13 amino acids. Germline CDR1 reads SGHTA; CDR2 reads FQGTGA.

The chain couples TRBV11-2 to TRBJ2-1, with 16 bases identical to TRBD2. The germline gives CDR1 SGHAT, CDR2 FQNNGV. The ends lost 0 bases at V and 8 bases at J; junction bases unmatched: 1. The CDR3 runs 16 residues. As DNA, the CDR3 is TGTGCCAGCAGCTTAGATGGGACTAGCGGGGGGGATGAGCAGTTCTTC. Protein sequence: CASSLDGTSGGDEQFF.

The rearrangement links TRBV5-1 to TRBJ1-1, with TRBD1 matching 12 bases. Trimming cost V 4 bases and J 4 bases; bases outside gene matches: 8. Germline-derived CDR1 and CDR2 are SGHRS and YFSETQ. The CDR3 runs to 16 residues. The CDR3 loop is CASSLPGQGATTEAFF. CDR3 DNA sequence: TGCGCCAGCAGCCTGCCGGGACAGGGGGCGACCACTGAAGCTTTCTTT. The full variable domain, its missing parts supplied by reference TRBV5-1 and TRBJ1-1, is KAGVTQTPRYLIKTRGQQVTLSCSPISGHRSVSWYQQTPGQGLQFLFEYFSETQRNKGNFPGRFSGRQFSNSRSEMNVSTLELGDSALYLCASSLPGQGATTEAFFGQGTRLTVV.

The table lists this clonotype with many counts. The chain is built from TRBV20-1 and TRBJ2-7, with TRBD2 identical over 7 bases. This CDR3 spans 16 amino acids. In germline, CDR1 is DFQATT, CDR2 SNEGSKA (reference sequence). The ends lost 3 bases at V and 0 bases at J; junction bases unmatched: 11. Here the CDR3 reads CSARPIAGRTSYEQYF. The CDR3 DNA follows: TGCAGTGCTAGGCCAATAGCGGGTCGCACCTCCTACGAGCAGTACTTC.

This clonotype was seen at least ten times. The genes are TRBV7-2 and TRBJ2-2; D unclear. CDR3 length: 16 amino acids. Trimming shortened V by 1 base and J by 1 base, and 10 bases separated the two germline ends. CDR1 SGHTA and CDR2 FQGNSA come from the germline V gene. CDR3 sequence reads: CASSLDAGKNTGELFF. DNA of the CDR3: TGTGCCAGCAGCTTAGACGCCGGAAAGAACACCGGGGAGCTGTTTTTT.

The chain has TRBV6-2 or TRBV6-3 and TRBJ2-6; D not resolved. The CDR3 spans 18 residues. Germline V gene lookup returns CDR1 MNHEY and CDR2 SVGEGT. V lost 3 bases to trimming and J lost 2 bases, with 17 bases between them. In nucleotides, the CDR3 is TGTGCCAGCAGTTATGTTTATTCACGACGTGCTGGGGCCAACGTCCTGACTTTC. Its translation is CASSYVYSRRAGANVLTF.

The rearrangement joins TRBV20-1 to TRBJ2-1; 8 nucleotides agree with TRBD2. J was trimmed by 4 bases and V by 3 bases; bases with no gene match: 8. In germline, CDR1 is DFQATT, CDR2 SNEGSKA (reference sequence). The CDR3 extends over 15 amino acids. The CDR3 loop is CSARDSGEVYNEQFF. Here the CDR3 DNA reads TGCAGTGCTAGGGATAGCGGGGAGGTTTACAATGAGCAGTTCTTC.

V and J are TRBV20-1 and TRBJ1-5; D might be TRBD1 (6 bases). In germline, CDR1 is DFQATT, CDR2 SNEGSKA (reference sequence). V lost 4 bases to trimming and J lost 4 bases, with 8 bases between them. The CDR3 is 12 amino acids. The CDR3 loop is CSATGTNQPQHF. CDR3 sequence (DNA): TGCAGTGCTACAGGGACAAATCAGCCCCAGCATTTT.

This clonotype was counted only a few times. The chain uses TRBV7-6 and TRBJ2-1; 12 bases map to TRBD2. Germline V lookup: CDR1 SGHVS, CDR2 FNYEAQ. J lost 0 bases, V lost 8 bases, and 8 bases had no gene match. The CDR3 has 17 amino acids. The CDR3 sequence is CASQGLAGFSSYNEQFF. The DNA for the CDR3 is TGTGCCAGCCAGGGACTAGCGGGCTTTAGCTCCTACAATGAGCAGTTCTTC.

The chain joins TRBV10-2 to TRBJ2-3; maybe TRBD2 (6 bases). Per the germline V gene, CDR1 is WSHSY and CDR2 is SAAADI. The V gene lost 4 bases and the J gene lost 0 bases, with 8 bases spanning the gap. This CDR3 spans 14 amino acids. The chain's CDR3 is CASSGGDSTDTQYF. The CDR3 DNA is TGCGCCAGCAGTGGCGGGGACAGCACAGATACGCAGTATTTT.

V gene TRBV5-1 combines with J gene TRBJ2-1; 9 bases align to TRBD2. Germline V gene sequence: CDR1 SGHRS, CDR2 YFSETQ. The CDR3 is made up of 15 amino acids. J lost 7 bases, V lost 4 bases, and 9 bases had no gene match. CDR3 region: CASSPGTSSSNEQFF. In DNA form, the CDR3 reads TGCGCCAGCAGCCCCGGGACTAGCAGTTCTAATGAGCAGTTCTTC. Supplemented by reference TRBV5-1 and TRBJ2-1, the full variable domain reads KAGVTQTPRYLIKTRGQQVTLSCSPISGHRSVSWYQQTPGQGLQFLFEYFSETQRNKGNFPGRFSGRQFSNSRSEMNVSTLELGDSALYLCASSPGTSSSNEQFFGPGTRLTVL.

This clonotype is a singleton in its sample. DNA of the CDR3: TGTGCCACCAGCGGGGACTTGGGACTATCCTACAATGAGCAGTTCTTC. Amino acid sequence: CATSGDLGLSYNEQFF. J is TRBJ2-1 and V is TRBV15; 7 bases are shared with TRBD2. The CDR3 covers 16 residues. Per germline, CDR1 LNHNV and CDR2 YYDKDF (reference sequence). The junction had 8 bases not matched to a gene; V was cut back by 5 bases and J by 1 base. The full variable domain, its missing parts supplied by reference TRBV15 and TRBJ2-1, is DAMVIQNPRYQVTQFGKPVTLSCSQTLNHNVMYWYQQKSSQAPKLLFHYYDKDFNNEADTPDNFQSRRPNTSFCFLDIRSPGLGDTAMYLCATSGDLGLSYNEQFFGPGTRLTVL.

This clonotype was seen many times. The genes are TRBV12-3 or TRBV12-4 and TRBJ1-2; D is unresolved. V was trimmed by 0 bases and J by 2 bases, leaving 10 bases between them. This CDR3 has 15 amino acids. CDR3 DNA sequence: TGTGCCAGCAGTTTAGCTGGGTCGGGAAACTATGGCTACACCTTC. This codes for CASSLAGSGNYGYTF.

There are a few counts of this clonotype. The gene calls are TRBV9 and TRBJ1-4, with TRBD1 as a possible D gene (6 bases). The CDR3 is 15 residues long. V was trimmed by 1 base and J by 7 bases, leaving 14 bases between them. CDR1 is SGDLS and CDR2 is YYNGEE in the germline V gene. The CDR3 loop is CASSVYDGGGEKLFF. CDR3 DNA: TGTGCCAGCAGCGTATACGACGGAGGGGGTGAAAAACTGTTTTTT.

The CDR3 reads CASSVDWSDTEAFF. CDR3 DNA: TGTGCCAGCAGCGTAGATTGGAGTGACACTGAAGCTTTCTTT. The rearrangement uses TRBV9 and TRBJ1-1; D call uncertain. This CDR3 is built from 14 residues. V lost 0 bases and J lost 3, with 9 bases in between. The V gene's germline CDR1 is SGDLS and CDR2 YYNGEE.